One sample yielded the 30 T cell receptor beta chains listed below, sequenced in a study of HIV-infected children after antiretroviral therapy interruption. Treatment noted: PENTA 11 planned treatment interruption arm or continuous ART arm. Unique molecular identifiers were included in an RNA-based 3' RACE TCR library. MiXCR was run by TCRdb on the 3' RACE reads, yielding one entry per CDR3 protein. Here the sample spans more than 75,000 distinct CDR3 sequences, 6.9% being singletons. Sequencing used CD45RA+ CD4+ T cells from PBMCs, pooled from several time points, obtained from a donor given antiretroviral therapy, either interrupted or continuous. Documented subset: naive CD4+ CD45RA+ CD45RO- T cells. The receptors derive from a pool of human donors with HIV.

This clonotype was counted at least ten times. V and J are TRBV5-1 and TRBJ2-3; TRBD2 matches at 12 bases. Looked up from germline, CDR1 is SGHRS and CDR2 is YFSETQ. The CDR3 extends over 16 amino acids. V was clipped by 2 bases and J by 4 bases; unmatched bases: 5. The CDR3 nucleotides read TGCGCCAGCAGCTTCGTGACTAGCGGGGGAGCAGATACGCAGTATTTT. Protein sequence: CASSFVTSGGADTQYF.

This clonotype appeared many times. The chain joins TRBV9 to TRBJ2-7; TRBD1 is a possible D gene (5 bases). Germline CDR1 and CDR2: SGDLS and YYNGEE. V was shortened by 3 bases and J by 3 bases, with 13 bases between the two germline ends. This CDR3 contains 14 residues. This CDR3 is CASSGTSTNYEQYF. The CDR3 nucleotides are TGTGCCAGCAGCGGGACATCTACAAACTACGAGCAGTACTTC.

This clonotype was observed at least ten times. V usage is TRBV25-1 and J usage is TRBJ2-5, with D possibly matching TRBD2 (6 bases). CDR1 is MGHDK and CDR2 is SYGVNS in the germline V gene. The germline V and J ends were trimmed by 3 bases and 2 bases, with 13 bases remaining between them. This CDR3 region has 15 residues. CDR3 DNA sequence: TGTGCCAGCAGTGAGACGGGACTGTTACAAGAGACCCAGTACTTC. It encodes CASSETGLLQETQYF.

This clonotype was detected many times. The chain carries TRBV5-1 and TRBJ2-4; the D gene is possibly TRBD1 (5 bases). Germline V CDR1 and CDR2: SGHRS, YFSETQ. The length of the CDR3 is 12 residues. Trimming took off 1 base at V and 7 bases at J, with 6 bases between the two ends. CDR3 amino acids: CASSLKGNIQYF. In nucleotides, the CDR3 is TGCGCCAGCAGCTTGAAGGGGAACATTCAGTACTTC.

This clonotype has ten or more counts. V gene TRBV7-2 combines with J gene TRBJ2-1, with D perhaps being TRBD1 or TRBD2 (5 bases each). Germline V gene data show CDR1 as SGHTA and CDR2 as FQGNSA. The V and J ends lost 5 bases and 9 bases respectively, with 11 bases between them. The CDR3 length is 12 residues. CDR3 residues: CASSLAGAEQFF. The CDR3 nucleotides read TGTGCCAGCAGCCTCGCCGGGGCTGAGCAGTTCTTC.

For the CDR3, the DNA is TGCAGTGCTAGAACCCTAGCGGGGAACACCGGGGAGCTGTTTTTT. It specifies CSARTLAGNTGELFF. V is TRBV20-1 and J is TRBJ2-2; the match to TRBD2 covers 8 bases. Trimming at V came to 2 bases and at J to 1 base, leaving 3 bases not matched to a gene. There are 15 residues in the CDR3. CDR1 and CDR2 from the germline V gene are DFQATT and SNEGSKA (reference sequence).

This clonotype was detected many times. The CDR3 DNA reads TGTGCCAGCAGCTTGGACAGGGTCCGAGATACGCAGTATTTT. As protein: CASSLDRVRDTQYF. The chain is built from TRBV7-3 and TRBJ2-3, with 8 bases matching TRBD1. This CDR3 has 14 amino acids. In germline, CDR1 is SGHTA, CDR2 FQGTGA. J was trimmed by 5 bases and V by 3 bases; bases with no gene match: 4.

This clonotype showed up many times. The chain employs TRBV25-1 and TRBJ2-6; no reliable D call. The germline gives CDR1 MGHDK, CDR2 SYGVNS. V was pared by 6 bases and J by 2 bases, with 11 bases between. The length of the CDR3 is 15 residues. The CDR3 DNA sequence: TGTGCCAGCAGAACCTCGGCCGCTGGGGCCAACGTCCTGACTTTC. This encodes CASRTSAAGANVLTF.

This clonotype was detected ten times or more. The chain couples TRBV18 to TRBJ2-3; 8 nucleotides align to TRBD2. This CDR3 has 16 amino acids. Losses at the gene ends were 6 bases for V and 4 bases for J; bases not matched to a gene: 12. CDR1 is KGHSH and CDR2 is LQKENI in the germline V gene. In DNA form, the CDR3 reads TGTGCCAGCTCTAGCGGGGAGTTCTTTCTCCCAGATACGCAGTATTTT. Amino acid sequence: CASSSGEFFLPDTQYF. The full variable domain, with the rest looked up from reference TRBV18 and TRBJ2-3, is NAGVMQNPRHLVRRRGQEARLRCSPMKGHSHVYWYRQLPEEGLKFMVYLQKENIIDESGMPKERFSAEFPKEGPSILRIQQVVRGDSAAYFCASSSGEFFLPDTQYFGPGTRLTVL.

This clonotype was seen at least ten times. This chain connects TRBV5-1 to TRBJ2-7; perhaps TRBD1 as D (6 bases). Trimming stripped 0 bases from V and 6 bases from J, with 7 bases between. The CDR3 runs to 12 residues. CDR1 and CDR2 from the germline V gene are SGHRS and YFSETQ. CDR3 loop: CASSLEQGEQYF. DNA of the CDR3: TGCGCCAGCAGCTTGGAACAGGGCGAGCAGTACTTC. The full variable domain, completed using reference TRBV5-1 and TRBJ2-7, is KAGVTQTPRYLIKTRGQQVTLSCSPISGHRSVSWYQQTPGQGLQFLFEYFSETQRNKGNFPGRFSGRQFSNSRSEMNVSTLELGDSALYLCASSLEQGEQYFGPGTRLTVT.

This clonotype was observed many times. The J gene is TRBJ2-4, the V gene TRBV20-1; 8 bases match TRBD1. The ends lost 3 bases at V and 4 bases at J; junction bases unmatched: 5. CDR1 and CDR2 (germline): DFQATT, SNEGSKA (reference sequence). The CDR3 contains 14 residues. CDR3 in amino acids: CSARDGQGKNIQYF. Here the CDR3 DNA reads TGCAGTGCTAGGGATGGACAGGGAAAAAACATTCAGTACTTC.

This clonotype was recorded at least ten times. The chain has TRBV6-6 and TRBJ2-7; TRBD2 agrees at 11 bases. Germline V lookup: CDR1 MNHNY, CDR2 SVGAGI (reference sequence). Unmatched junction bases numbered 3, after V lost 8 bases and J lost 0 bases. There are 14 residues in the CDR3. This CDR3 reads CASLTSGGSYEQYF. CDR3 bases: TGTGCCAGCCTTACTAGCGGGGGCTCCTACGAGCAGTACTTC.

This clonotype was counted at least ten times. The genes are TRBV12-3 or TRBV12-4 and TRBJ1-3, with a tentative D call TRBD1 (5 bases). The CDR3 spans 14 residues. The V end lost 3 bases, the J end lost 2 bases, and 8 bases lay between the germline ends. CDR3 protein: CASSFGGAGNTIYF. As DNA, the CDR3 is TGTGCCAGCAGTTTCGGGGGAGCTGGAAACACCATATATTTT.

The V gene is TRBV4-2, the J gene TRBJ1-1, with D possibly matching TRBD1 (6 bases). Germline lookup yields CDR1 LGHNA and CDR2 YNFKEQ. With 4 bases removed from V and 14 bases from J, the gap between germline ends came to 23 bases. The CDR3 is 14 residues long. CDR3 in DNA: TGTGCCAGCAGCCCGTGGGGGGCAAACACAGAAGTCTTCTTT. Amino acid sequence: CASSPWGANTEVFF.

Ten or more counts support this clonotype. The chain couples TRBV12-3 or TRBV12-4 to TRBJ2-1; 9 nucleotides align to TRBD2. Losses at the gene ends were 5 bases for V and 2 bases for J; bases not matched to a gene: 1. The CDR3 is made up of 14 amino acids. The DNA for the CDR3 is TGTGCCAGCAGTCGCGGGGGGGCCTACAATGAGCAGTTCTTC. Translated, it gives CASSRGGAYNEQFF.

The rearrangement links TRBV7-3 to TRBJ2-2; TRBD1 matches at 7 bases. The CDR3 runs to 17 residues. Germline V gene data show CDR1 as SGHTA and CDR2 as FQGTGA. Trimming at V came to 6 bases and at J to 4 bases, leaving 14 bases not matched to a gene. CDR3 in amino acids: CASSRDSLRGGTGELFF. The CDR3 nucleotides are TGTGCCAGCAGTCGGGACAGCCTGAGAGGGGGCACCGGGGAGCTGTTTTTT.

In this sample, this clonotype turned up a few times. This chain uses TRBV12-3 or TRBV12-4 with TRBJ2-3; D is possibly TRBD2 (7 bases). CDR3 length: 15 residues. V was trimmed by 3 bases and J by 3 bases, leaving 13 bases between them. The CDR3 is CASSLGGARTDTQYF. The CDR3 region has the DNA TGTGCCAGCAGTTTGGGGGGGGCCCGAACAGATACGCAGTATTTT.

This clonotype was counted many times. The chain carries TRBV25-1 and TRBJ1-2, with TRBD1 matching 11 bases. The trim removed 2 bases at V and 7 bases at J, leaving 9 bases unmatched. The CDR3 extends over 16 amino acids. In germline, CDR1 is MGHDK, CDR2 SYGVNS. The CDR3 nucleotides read TGTGCCAGCAGTGAAGAGGGGACAGGGGGGACCTCTGGCTACACCTTC. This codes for CASSEEGTGGTSGYTF.

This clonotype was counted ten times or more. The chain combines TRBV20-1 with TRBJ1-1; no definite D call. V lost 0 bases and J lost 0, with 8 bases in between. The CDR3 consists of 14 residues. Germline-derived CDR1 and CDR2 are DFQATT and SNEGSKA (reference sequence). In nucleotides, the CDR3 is TGCAGTGCTAGAGATCAGAGACTGAACACTGAAGCTTTCTTT. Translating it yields CSARDQRLNTEAFF.

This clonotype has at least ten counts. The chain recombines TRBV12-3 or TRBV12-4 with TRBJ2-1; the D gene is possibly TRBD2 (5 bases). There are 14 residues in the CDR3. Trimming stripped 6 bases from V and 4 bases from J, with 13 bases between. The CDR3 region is CASRKRGWYNEQFF. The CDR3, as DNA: TGTGCCAGCAGGAAACGGGGTTGGTACAATGAGCAGTTCTTC.

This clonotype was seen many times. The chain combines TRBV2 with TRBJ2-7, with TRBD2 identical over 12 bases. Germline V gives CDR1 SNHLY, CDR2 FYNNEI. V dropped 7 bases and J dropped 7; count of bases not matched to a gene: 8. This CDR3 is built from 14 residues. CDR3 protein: CASTLTSGSGEQYF. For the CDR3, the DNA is TGTGCCAGCACCCTGACTAGCGGGAGTGGGGAGCAGTACTTC. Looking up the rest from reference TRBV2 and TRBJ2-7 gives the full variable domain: EPEVTQTPSHQVTQMGQEVILRCVPISNHLYFYWYRQILGQKVEFLVSFYNNEISEKSEIFDDQFSVERPDGSNFTLKIRSTKLEDSAMYFCASTLTSGSGEQYFGPGTRLTVT.

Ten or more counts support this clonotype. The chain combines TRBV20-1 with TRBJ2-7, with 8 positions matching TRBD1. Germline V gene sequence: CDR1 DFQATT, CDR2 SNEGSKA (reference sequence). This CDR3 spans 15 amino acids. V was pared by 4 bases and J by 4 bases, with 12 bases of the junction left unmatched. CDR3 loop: CSATFPGQAQYEQYF. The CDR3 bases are TGCAGTGCTACCTTCCCGGGACAGGCTCAATACGAGCAGTACTTC.

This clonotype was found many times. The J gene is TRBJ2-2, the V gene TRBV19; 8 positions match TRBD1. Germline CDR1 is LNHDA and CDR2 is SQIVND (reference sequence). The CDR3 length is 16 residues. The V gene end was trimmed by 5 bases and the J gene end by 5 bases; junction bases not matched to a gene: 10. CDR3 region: CASSLRVTGDTGELFF. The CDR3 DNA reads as TGTGCCAGTAGTCTCCGTGTGACAGGGGATACCGGGGAGCTGTTTTTT.

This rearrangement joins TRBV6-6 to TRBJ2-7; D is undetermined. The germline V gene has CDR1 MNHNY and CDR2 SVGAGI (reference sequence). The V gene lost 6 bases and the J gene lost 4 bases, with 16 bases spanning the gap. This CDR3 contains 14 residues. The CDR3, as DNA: TGTGCCAGCAGAGGCACCGGACGGCCGTACGAGCAGTACTTC. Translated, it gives CASRGTGRPYEQYF.

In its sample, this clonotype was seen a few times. CDR3 in amino acids: CASSLESNTGELFF. The CDR3, as DNA: TGCGCCAGCAGCTTGGAGAGCAACACCGGGGAGCTGTTTTTT. The chain has TRBV5-1 and TRBJ2-2; no definite D call. The germline V gene has CDR1 SGHRS and CDR2 YFSETQ. The CDR3 totals 14 residues. Trimming removed 0 bases at V and 2 bases at J, with 5 bases between.

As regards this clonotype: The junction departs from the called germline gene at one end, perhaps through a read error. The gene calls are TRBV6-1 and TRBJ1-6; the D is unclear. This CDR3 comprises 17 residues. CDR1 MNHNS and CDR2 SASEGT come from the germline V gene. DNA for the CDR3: TGTGACAGCAGTCCCGACGGGCCCACCTTCTATAATTCACCCCTCCACTTT. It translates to CDSSPDGPTFYNSPLHF.

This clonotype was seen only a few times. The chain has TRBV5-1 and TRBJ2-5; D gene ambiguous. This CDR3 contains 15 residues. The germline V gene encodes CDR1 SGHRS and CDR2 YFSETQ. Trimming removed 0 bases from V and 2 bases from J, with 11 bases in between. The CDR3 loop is CASSLAPNRQETQYF. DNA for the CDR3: TGCGCCAGCAGCTTGGCCCCGAACAGACAAGAGACCCAGTACTTC.

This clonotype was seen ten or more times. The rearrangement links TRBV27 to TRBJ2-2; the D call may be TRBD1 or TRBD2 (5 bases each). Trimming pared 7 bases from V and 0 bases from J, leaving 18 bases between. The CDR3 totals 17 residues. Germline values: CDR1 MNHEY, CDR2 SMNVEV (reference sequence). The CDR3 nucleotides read TGTGCCAGCACATCCCACGGGGACCCCACGAACACCGGGGAGCTGTTTTTT. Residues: CASTSHGDPTNTGELFF.

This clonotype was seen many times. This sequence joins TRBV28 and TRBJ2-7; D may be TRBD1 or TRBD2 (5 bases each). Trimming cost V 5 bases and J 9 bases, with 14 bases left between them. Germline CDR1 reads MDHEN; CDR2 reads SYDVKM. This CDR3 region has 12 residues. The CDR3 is CASSPGPRAQYF. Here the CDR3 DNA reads TGTGCCAGCAGTCCGGGGCCGAGGGCGCAGTACTTC.

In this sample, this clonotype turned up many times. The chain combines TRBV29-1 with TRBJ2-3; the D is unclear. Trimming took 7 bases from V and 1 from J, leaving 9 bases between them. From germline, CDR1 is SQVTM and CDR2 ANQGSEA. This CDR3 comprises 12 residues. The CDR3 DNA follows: TGCAGCGCAACGGCAGGCACAGATACGCAGTATTTT. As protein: CSATAGTDTQYF.